Detailed here is one T cell receptor (beta chain). Its antigen remains unidentified. It has no much larger one-base neighbor in the sample; base qualities were not kept. The library was obtained by 5' RACE. The listed sequencing device is Illumina HiSeq 2000. Template switching added a universal primer binding site, and the final cDNA carried a unique molecular identifier that allowed TCR cDNA molecules to be counted accurately. First-strand cDNA for TCR alpha and beta chains was synthesized from specific primers in the conserved constant-segment region. To control for contamination, each cDNA library was double barcoded with a SMART-Mk sample barcode plus Illumina barcodes. TruSeq adapter sequences, together with Illumina sample barcodes, were added in two successive PCR steps. Sequencing of the TCR alpha and beta cDNA libraries was done on the Illumina HiSeq platform using custom primers. From the authors' description of their analysis: MiGEC processed the raw reads to extract unique molecular identifiers, while MiXCR was used to determine the CDR3 positions. Recombination models were inferred per individual with the repgenHMM and IGoR tools using an EM algorithm. The tcR package in R was used for shared clonotype analysis, with sharing normalized by the product of cloneset sizes. To study raw recombination free of thymic and clonal selection effects, out-of-frame nonproductive sequences were analyzed. Clones were called with MiXCR by TCRdb after fastp trimmed the public reads at Q25, and only in-frame beta chains were retained. Rows are unified per CDR3 protein, each entry keeping the most common DNA and genes. TCRdb, rather than the study authors, made the V and J calls. This sample lists roughly 1.6 million distinct CDR3 sequences; around 29% were detected once. Under 0.35% of the sample lies in the top ten.

V loses 6 bases of germline sequence and J loses 3 bases, and the interval between the two ends is 15 bases. Spanning cysteine to phenylalanine, the CDR3 consists of 15 amino acids. The sequence is cut down to CDR3 DNA, 45 bases in frame from base 1. CDR1 LGHDT and CDR2 YNNKEL were looked up in the germline V gene (reference sequence). Every donor was a healthy Caucasian. The sample comes from a study of identical twins (TCRdb year 2016). General notes on the study: To test whether fetal clonotypes persist, the study used deep sequencing on TCR alpha and beta repertoires from monozygotic twins, unrelated adults of various ages, and cord blood. To rule out contamination, the twin experiments were replicated at different times with different library preparation protocols. Broader findings and caveats from the paper: Because the same donors could not be followed over many years, the conclusions depended on cross-sectional statistical analysis. In monozygotic twins, out-of-frame TCR alpha sharing was systematically underestimated by recombination models, although the models agreed with sharing between unrelated individuals. The excess sharing between twins in beta out-of-frame sequences was weaker because fewer shared sequences reduced the signal-to-noise ratio. Compared with coincidental sharing between unrelated individuals, an excess of low generation-probability sequences was observed among out-of-frame TCR alpha sequences shared between twins. Fewer insertions were carried by abundant cord blood beta clonotypes, a similar but weaker trend appeared in young adult naive repertoires, and no such trend appeared in memory repertoires. Zero-insertion analyses could be partly confounded by invariant T cells such as MAIT and iNKT, though diverse VJ usage argued against such confounding for most clonotypes.

Sequencing input: cord blood. The rearrangement joined TRBV3-1 to TRBJ2-1; a confident D gene designation cannot be given. This clonotype originated in a newborn girl in good health. The nucleotide sequence reads as follows: TGTGCCAGCAGGGAACAAGATGGGGACTACAATGAGCAGTTCTTC. The resulting protein is CASREQDGDYNEQFF.